The clone carrying this TCR beta chain has at least ten counts. Semi-nested PCR with Nested Universal Primer A followed constant-region reverse priming of full-length variable regions. MiXCR, applied by TCRdb to the 5' RACE reads, yields one record per CDR3 protein. Of 62,000 or so distinct CDR3 sequences listed, 26% are singletons. Cells sorted as Tregs were CD4+, CD25+ and CD127-/low. The CDR3 spans 14 residues. Germline values: CDR1 SGHTA, CDR2 FQGNSA. The trim removed 3 bases at V and 5 bases at J, leaving 5 bases unmatched. The sequenced sample consisted of tumor-infiltrating Tregs sorted from the breast tumor. The TCR originated in a female donor with breast cancer. The V and J genes are TRBV7-2 and TRBJ2-7; 9 bases line up with TRBD2. CDR3 in DNA: TGTGCCAGCAGCTTCATTAGCGGGAGTGACGAGCAGTACTTC. This encodes CASSFISGSDEQYF.